These 19 T cell receptor beta chains were all obtained from the same sample, sequenced in a study of cytomegalovirus exposure and HLA in healthy donors. Use of 60 Vbeta and 13 Jbeta primers characterized the PCR. The protocol was immunoSEQ multiplex PCR, while the TCRdb copy is restricted to in-frame clones and leaves out a portion. Seen here are 150,000 or so clones, 74% observed once, and the top ten hold approximately 4.3%. The specimen sequenced was PBMCs. The origin of the receptors is a man aged 18 to 30 in good health and CMV-seropositive.

This rearrangement joins TRBV9 to TRBJ1-2, with TRBD1 as a possible D gene (6 bases). V was clipped by 2 bases and J by 5 bases, with 10 bases between them. The CDR3 has 13 residues. Per the germline V gene, CDR1 is SGDLS and CDR2 is YYNGEE. CDR3 amino acids: CASSVTGAYGYTF. The CDR3 nucleotides are TGTGCCAGCAGCGTGACAGGAGCTTATGGCTACACCTTC. Drawing the rest from reference TRBV9 and TRBJ1-2, the complete variable domain is DSGVTQTPKHLITATGQRVTLRCSPRSGDLSVYWYQQSLDQGLQFLIQYYNGEERAKGNILERFSAQQFPDLHSELNLSSLELGDSALYFCASSVTGAYGYTFGSGTRLTVV.

J is TRBJ1-2 and V is TRBV4-2, with 9 bases identical to TRBD1. Germline CDR1 LGHNA, CDR2 YNFKEQ. This CDR3 has 14 residues. In nucleotides, the CDR3 is TGTGCAAGCGGGGGACAGGGTTCCAACTATGGCTACACCTTC. Its translation is CASGGQGSNYGYTF.

Regarding this clone: A read error may produce the germline difference seen at one junction end. The rearrangement joins TRBV7-7 to TRBJ2-5; maybe TRBD1 (8 bases). The CDR3 is 18 amino acids. The germline gives CDR1 SSHAT, CDR2 FNYEAQ (reference sequence). Written as DNA, the CDR3 is TGTGCTAGCAGCTATTACTCCCGCGGAGGACAGGGAGGGGAGACCCAGTACTTC. This gives the protein CASSYYSRGGQGGETQYF.

This clone showed up just a few times. The rearrangement uses TRBV7-9 and TRBJ1-5; possibly TRBD1 for D (5 bases). The CDR3 consists of 12 residues. In germline, CDR1 is SEHNR, CDR2 FQNEAQ (reference sequence). V gave up 7 bases and J gave up 4 bases, with 8 bases separating them. The CDR3 DNA follows: TGTGCCAGCACCTCAGGGAATCAGCCCCAGCATTTT. Its protein product is CASTSGNQPQHF.

The chain joins TRBV5-4 to TRBJ2-1; TRBD1 matches at 7 bases. J was trimmed by 2 bases and V by 4 bases; bases with no gene match: 3. Germline V gene data show CDR1 as SGHNT and CDR2 as YYREEE (reference sequence). The length of the CDR3 is 14 residues. The chain's CDR3 is CASSRTGAYNEQFF. In nucleotides, the CDR3 is TGTGCCAGCAGCAGGACAGGTGCCTACAATGAGCAGTTCTTC.

This clone was recorded a few times. The V gene is TRBV7-2, the J gene TRBJ1-1; D perhaps matches TRBD1 (5 bases). The CDR3 has 14 residues. Trimming removed 3 bases from V and 0 bases from J, with 8 bases in between. The germline CDR1 and CDR2 sequences are SGHTA and FQGNSA. The CDR3 loop is CASSFRGLNTEAFF. CDR3 nucleotides: TGTGCCAGCAGCTTTAGGGGCTTGAACACTGAAGCTTTCTTT.

This rearrangement joins TRBV29-1 to TRBJ2-1; D is perhaps TRBD1 (6 bases). Per germline, CDR1 SQVTM and CDR2 ANQGSEA. The CDR3 consists of 14 residues. The V end was cut by 1 base, the J end by 0 bases, with 7 bases between. The CDR3 DNA reads as TGCAGCGTTGAAGGGGGGCGCTCCTACAATGAGCAGTTCTTC. It codes for CSVEGGRSYNEQFF.

As concerns this clone: Distinct nucleotide sequences in the sample also encode this CDR3. The chain couples TRBV30 to TRBJ2-7; TRBD2 agrees at 14 bases. The CDR3 has 14 amino acids. With 5 bases clipped from V and 6 bases from J, the junction kept 6 bases outside the gene matches. Germline CDR1 and CDR2: GTSNPN and SVGIG (reference sequence). The chain's CDR3 is CAWGTSGRTGEQYF. CDR3 in DNA: TGTGCCTGGGGGACTAGCGGGAGAACCGGCGAGCAGTACTTC. Using reference TRBV30 and TRBJ2-7 for the parts outside the CDR3, the full variable domain is SQTIHQWPATLVQPVGSPLSLECTVEGTSNPNLYWYRQAAGRGLQLLFYSVGIGQISSEVPQNLSASRPQDRQFILSSKKLLLSDSGFYLCAWGTSGRTGEQYFGPGTRLTVT.

This rearrangement joins TRBV11-2 to TRBJ2-1; D possibly corresponds to TRBD2 (6 bases). The V end was cut by 5 bases, the J end by 10 bases, with 18 bases between. Germline V gives CDR1 SGHAT, CDR2 FQNNGV. CDR3 length equals 14 residues. The CDR3 bases are TGTGCCAGCAGCCCCCGGGACTGGGAGTCCGAGCAGTTCTTC. Encoded protein: CASSPRDWESEQFF.

The chain couples TRBV5-1 to TRBJ2-2, with D uncertain. V was pared by 0 bases and J by 4 bases, with 10 bases between. The CDR3 is made up of 15 amino acids. CDR1 and CDR2 (germline): SGHRS, YFSETQ. CDR3 sequence reads: CASSLAGSSTGELFF. CDR3 nucleotide sequence: TGCGCCAGCAGCTTGGCTGGCAGTTCCACCGGGGAGCTGTTTTTT.

The chain combines TRBV19 with TRBJ1-5; TRBD1 matches at 10 bases. The CDR3 length is 14 residues. Looked up from germline, CDR1 is LNHDA and CDR2 is SQIVND (reference sequence). With V trimmed by 9 bases and J by 4 bases, 6 bases remained unmatched. The CDR3 region has the DNA TGTGCCAGCCGCCCGGGACAGGGGAATCAGCCCCAGCATTTT. It codes for CASRPGQGNQPQHF.

The chain uses TRBV18 and TRBJ2-7; perhaps TRBD1 as D (5 bases). Between the trimmed V and J ends, which lost 7 bases and 2 bases, there was a span of 9 bases. Germline values: CDR1 KGHSH, CDR2 LQKENI. The length of the CDR3 is 12 residues. Here the CDR3 reads CASFDRPYEQYF. CDR3 coding DNA: TGTGCCAGCTTCGACAGACCCTACGAGCAGTACTTC. Full variable domain (rest looked up from reference TRBV18 and TRBJ2-7): NAGVMQNPRHLVRRRGQEARLRCSPMKGHSHVYWYRQLPEEGLKFMVYLQKENIIDESGMPKERFSAEFPKEGPSILRIQQVVRGDSAAYFCASFDRPYEQYFGPGTRLTVT.

This clone turned up a few times. The chain's CDR3 is CASSQVKWLGDSVSYEQYF. The CDR3 DNA follows: TGCGCCAGCAGCCAAGTTAAGTGGTTGGGTGACAGCGTCTCCTACGAGCAGTACTTC. V and J are TRBV4-1 and TRBJ2-7; the D gene is possibly TRBD1 (5 bases). Trimming stripped 1 base from V and 0 bases from J, with 22 bases between. This CDR3 has 19 amino acids. In germline, CDR1 is MGHRA, CDR2 YSYEKL.

This clone appeared a few times. The rearrangement uses TRBV5-4 and TRBJ1-1, with a tentative D call TRBD1 (6 bases). This CDR3 is 14 amino acids long. The germline CDR1 and CDR2 sequences are SGHNT and YYREEE (reference sequence). Trimming removed 4 bases from V and 4 bases from J, with 14 bases in between. In DNA, the CDR3 is TGTGCCAGCAGCGTTACTCAGGGGAGCACTGAAGCTTTCTTT. Translating it yields CASSVTQGSTEAFF.

The chain combines TRBV29-1 with TRBJ2-1; 7 bases fit TRBD2. V was clipped by 4 bases and J by 4 bases; unmatched bases: 1. Germline V CDR1 and CDR2: SQVTM, ANQGSEA. This CDR3 has 12 residues. The CDR3 is CSVGGGYNEQFF. CDR3 DNA sequence: TGCAGCGTTGGGGGGGGTTACAATGAGCAGTTCTTC.

CDR3 sequence (DNA): TGTGCCAGCAGCTTAGGACGGGGACTAGCGGGATACAATGAGCAGTTCTTC. Residues: CASSLGRGLAGYNEQFF. J is TRBJ2-1 and V is TRBV7-2; the match to TRBD2 covers 13 bases. Germline CDR1 reads SGHTA; CDR2 reads FQGNSA. The CDR3 consists of 17 residues. V lost 1 base, J lost 4 bases, and 4 bases stayed unmatched.

The gene calls are TRBV7-3 and TRBJ2-2; possibly TRBD2 for D (5 bases). The CDR3 sequence is 15 residues long. Germline V gives CDR1 SGHTA, CDR2 FQGTGA. The V and J ends lost 4 bases and 0 bases respectively, with 9 bases between them. The CDR3 reads CASSSRRSNTGELFF. Here the CDR3 DNA reads TGTGCCAGCAGCTCCCGGAGGTCGAACACCGGGGAGCTGTTTTTT.

This sequence joins TRBV18 and TRBJ2-7; tentatively, D is TRBD2 (6 bases). From germline, CDR1 is KGHSH and CDR2 LQKENI. V was cut by 2 bases and J by 0 bases, with 11 bases left in between. The CDR3 spans 15 residues. The CDR3 spells CASSPGLRSSYEQYF. The DNA for the CDR3 is TGTGCCAGCTCACCAGGACTAAGGAGCTCCTACGAGCAGTACTTC.

This chain links TRBV28 with TRBJ1-4, with D uncertain. Trimming shortened V by 3 bases and J by 5 bases, and 7 bases separated the two germline ends. Germline V gene lookup returns CDR1 MDHEN and CDR2 SYDVKM. The CDR3 runs 13 residues. The CDR3 nucleotides are TGTGCCAGCAGTTTCGCAGTAAATGAAAAACTGTTTTTT. Its protein product is CASSFAVNEKLFF. Together with reference TRBV28 and TRBJ1-4, the CDR3 gives the full variable domain: DVKVTQSSRYLVKRTGEKVFLECVQDMDHENMFWYRQDPGLGLRLIYFSYDVKMKEKGDIPEGYSVSREKKERFSLILESASTNQTSMYLCASSFAVNEKLFFGSGTQLSVL.